This passage covers 9 T cell receptor beta chains from one sample sequenced in a study of shared clonotypes between healthy human individuals. Here immunoSEQ multiplex PCR was the method, and the copy in TCRdb shows in-frame clones only, minus some. The data hold fewer than 550,000 clones, with almost 80% observed a single time. What was sequenced was PBMCs. These receptors originate from a woman aged 35 to 49 in good health. Some clones in this sample may be carry-over from other donors' samples.

V and J are TRBV19 and TRBJ2-6; 8 bases align to TRBD2. Germline V gives CDR1 LNHDA, CDR2 SQIVND (reference sequence). The V and J ends lost 5 bases and 4 bases, in that order; junction bases with no gene match: 7. This CDR3 region has 16 residues. CDR3 nucleotides: TGTGCCAGTAGTTCCGGGACTAGTTCCGGGGCCAACGTCCTGACTTTC. The encoded protein is CASSSGTSSGANVLTF.

This chain links TRBV6-1 with TRBJ1-1; TRBD1 is a possible D gene (5 bases). The germline V and J ends were trimmed by 11 bases and 0 bases, with 19 bases remaining between them. The CDR3 spans 15 residues. Germline V gene data show CDR1 as MNHNS and CDR2 as SASEGT. In DNA form, the CDR3 reads TGTGCCGGGACCCGGAGTTCAAACATGAACACTGAAGCTTTCTTT. Protein product: CAGTRSSNMNTEAFF.

The CDR3: CASRGTDTQYF. Written as DNA, the CDR3 is TGTGCCAGCCGAGGGACAGATACGCAGTATTTT. The genes are TRBV7-9 and TRBJ2-3, with D possibly matching TRBD2 (5 bases). Germline assignment: CDR1 SEHNR and CDR2 FQNEAQ (reference sequence). V was trimmed by 8 bases and J by 3 bases, leaving 6 bases between them. The CDR3 totals 11 residues.

This clone was counted many times. The chain recombines TRBV5-8 with TRBJ2-2, with D possibly TRBD1 on 6 matching bases. This CDR3 has 15 residues. Germline CDR1 SGHTS, CDR2 YDEGEE. Trimming shortened V by 0 bases and J by 5 bases, and 11 bases separated the two germline ends. The CDR3 sequence: CASSLGVTGTGELFF. The DNA for the CDR3 is TGTGCCAGCAGCTTGGGGGTGACAGGTACCGGGGAGCTGTTTTTT. Using reference TRBV5-8 and TRBJ2-2 for the parts outside the CDR3, the full variable domain is EAGVTQSPTHLIKTRGQQATLRCSPISGHTSVYWYQQALGLGLQFLLWYDEGEERNRGNFPPRFSGRQFPNYSSELNVNALELEDSALYLCASSLGVTGTGELFFGEGSRLTVL.

The chain couples TRBV5-4 to TRBJ2-3; tentatively, D is TRBD1 (6 bases). This CDR3 has 14 amino acids. Germline values: CDR1 SGHNT, CDR2 YYREEE (reference sequence). The V and J ends lost 2 bases and 3 bases respectively, with 10 bases between them. CDR3 bases: TGTGCCAGCAGCTTTAGCAGGGGAACAGATACGCAGTATTTT. It yields the protein CASSFSRGTDTQYF.

The V gene is TRBV7-2, the J gene TRBJ1-4; D possibly corresponds to TRBD1 (6 bases). V was clipped by 2 bases and J by 3 bases, with 16 bases between them. The CDR3 runs 17 residues. The germline V gene encodes CDR1 SGHTA and CDR2 FQGNSA. CDR3 protein: CASSLWPRGSPNEKLFF. CDR3 nucleotide sequence: TGTGCCAGCAGCTTATGGCCCAGGGGCTCCCCTAATGAAAAACTGTTTTTT.

J is TRBJ2-6 and V is TRBV29-1; no clear D. Trimming stripped 6 bases from V and 0 bases from J, with 15 bases between. The CDR3 runs 16 residues. Germline CDR1 and CDR2: SQVTM and ANQGSEA. The CDR3 DNA is TGCAGCGTAAAGGCAGGACCCAACTCTGGGGCCAACGTCCTGACTTTC. It translates to CSVKAGPNSGANVLTF.

The CDR3 region is CASSSLGQGPYEQYF. CDR3 DNA sequence: TGTGCCAGCAGTTCCCTAGGACAGGGCCCCTACGAGCAGTACTTC. The rearrangement joins TRBV28 to TRBJ2-7, with 8 bases identical to TRBD1. Trimming cost V 4 bases and J 2 bases; bases outside gene matches: 7. The CDR3 covers 15 residues. The germline V gene has CDR1 MDHEN and CDR2 SYDVKM.

The chain joins TRBV7-9 to TRBJ1-2, with 8 bases identical to TRBD1. CDR1 and CDR2 (germline): SEHNR, FQNEAQ (reference sequence). Trimming removed 2 bases from V and 2 bases from J; junction bases left unmatched: 10. The CDR3 covers 17 residues. This chain's CDR3 is CASSLRGGRGLNYGYTF. The CDR3 nucleotides are TGTGCCAGCAGCTTAAGGGGAGGCAGGGGGCTGAACTATGGCTACACCTTC.